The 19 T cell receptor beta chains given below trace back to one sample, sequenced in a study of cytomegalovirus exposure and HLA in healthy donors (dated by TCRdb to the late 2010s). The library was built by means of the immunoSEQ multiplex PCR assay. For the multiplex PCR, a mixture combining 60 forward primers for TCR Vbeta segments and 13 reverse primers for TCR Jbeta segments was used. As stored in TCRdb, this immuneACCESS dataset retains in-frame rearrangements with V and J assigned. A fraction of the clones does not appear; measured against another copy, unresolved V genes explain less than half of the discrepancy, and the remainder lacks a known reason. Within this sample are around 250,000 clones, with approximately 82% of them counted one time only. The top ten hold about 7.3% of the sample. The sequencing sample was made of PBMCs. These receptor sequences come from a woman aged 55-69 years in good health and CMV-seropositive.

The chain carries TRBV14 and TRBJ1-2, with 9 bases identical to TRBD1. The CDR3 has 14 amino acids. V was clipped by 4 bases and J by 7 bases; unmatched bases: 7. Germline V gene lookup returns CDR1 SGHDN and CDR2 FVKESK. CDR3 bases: TGTGCCAGCAGCCTCGCCGGGACAGGGTCTGGCTACACCTTC. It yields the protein CASSLAGTGSGYTF. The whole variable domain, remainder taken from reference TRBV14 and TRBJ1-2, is EAGVTQFPSHSVIEKGQTVTLRCDPISGHDNLYWYRRVMGKEIKFLLHFVKESKQDESGMPNNRFLAERTGGTYSTLKVQPAELEDSGVYFCASSLAGTGSGYTFGSGTRLTVV.

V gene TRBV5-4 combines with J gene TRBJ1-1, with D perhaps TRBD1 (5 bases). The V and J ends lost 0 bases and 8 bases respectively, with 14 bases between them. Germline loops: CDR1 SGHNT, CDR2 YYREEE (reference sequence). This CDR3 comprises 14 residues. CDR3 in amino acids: CASSLGQGGSEAFF. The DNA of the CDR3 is TGTGCCAGCAGCTTGGGGCAGGGAGGTTCCGAAGCTTTCTTT. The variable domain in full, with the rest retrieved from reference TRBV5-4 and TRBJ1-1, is ETGVTQSPTHLIKTRGQQVTLRCSSQSGHNTVSWYQQALGQGPQFIFQYYREEENGRGNFPPRFSGLQFPNYSSELNVNALELDDSALYLCASSLGQGGSEAFFGQGTRLTVV.

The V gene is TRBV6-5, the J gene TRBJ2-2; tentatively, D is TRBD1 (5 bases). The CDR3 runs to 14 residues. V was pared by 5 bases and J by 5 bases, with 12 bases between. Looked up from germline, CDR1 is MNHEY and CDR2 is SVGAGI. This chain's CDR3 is CASSRISGTGELFF. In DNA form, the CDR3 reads TGTGCCAGCAGTCGGATTTCAGGGACCGGGGAGCTGTTTTTT.

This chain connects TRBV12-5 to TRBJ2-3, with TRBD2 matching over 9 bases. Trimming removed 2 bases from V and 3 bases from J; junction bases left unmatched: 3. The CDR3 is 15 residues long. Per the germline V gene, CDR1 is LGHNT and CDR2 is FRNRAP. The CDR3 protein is CASGLIAGVTDTQYF. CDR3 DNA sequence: TGTGCTAGTGGTTTGATAGCGGGAGTTACAGATACGCAGTATTTT.

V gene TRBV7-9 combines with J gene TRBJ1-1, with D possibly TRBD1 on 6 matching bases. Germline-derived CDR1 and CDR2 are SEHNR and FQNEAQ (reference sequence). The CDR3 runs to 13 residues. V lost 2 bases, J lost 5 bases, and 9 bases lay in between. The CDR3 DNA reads TGTGCCAGCAGCTTATCCGACAGGACTGAAGCTTTCTTT. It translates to CASSLSDRTEAFF.

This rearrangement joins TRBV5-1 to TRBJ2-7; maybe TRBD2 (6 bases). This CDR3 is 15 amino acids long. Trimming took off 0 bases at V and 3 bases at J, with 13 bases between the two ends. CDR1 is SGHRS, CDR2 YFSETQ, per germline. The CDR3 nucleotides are TGCGCCAGCAGCTTGGAAACCGGGACTTTCTACGAGCAGTACTTC. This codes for CASSLETGTFYEQYF. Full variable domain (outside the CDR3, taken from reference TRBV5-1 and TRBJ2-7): KAGVTQTPRYLIKTRGQQVTLSCSPISGHRSVSWYQQTPGQGLQFLFEYFSETQRNKGNFPGRFSGRQFSNSRSEMNVSTLELGDSALYLCASSLETGTFYEQYFGPGTRLTVT.

CDR3 bases: TGTGCCAGCATCCCTCGGGGGGTTCCCTACGAGCAGTACTTC. Protein: CASIPRGVPYEQYF. J is TRBJ2-7 and V is TRBV21-1; TRBD2 is taken as the D call from the table, unchecked against the DNA. TRBV21-1 is designated a pseudogene. This CDR3 has 14 amino acids.

The CDR3 DNA reads as TGTGCCAGCAGCTCAAAACGGACTAGCGGGATCAATGAGCAGTTCTTC. Encoded protein: CASSSKRTSGINEQFF. This chain joins TRBV7-3 and TRBJ2-1, with 12 bases fitting TRBD2. CDR3 size: 16 residues. From germline, CDR1 is SGHTA and CDR2 FQGTGA. V was pared by 4 bases and J by 6 bases, with 7 bases of the junction left unmatched.

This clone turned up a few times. The CDR3 sequence: CSVMKAGGWTDTQYF. For the CDR3, the DNA is TGCAGCGTTATGAAGGCAGGCGGGTGGACAGATACGCAGTATTTT. This sequence joins TRBV29-1 and TRBJ2-3; D may be TRBD2 (5 bases). The CDR3 length is 15 residues. V was shortened by 5 bases and J by 3 bases, with 18 bases between the two germline ends. Germline V gene data show CDR1 as SQVTM and CDR2 as ANQGSEA.

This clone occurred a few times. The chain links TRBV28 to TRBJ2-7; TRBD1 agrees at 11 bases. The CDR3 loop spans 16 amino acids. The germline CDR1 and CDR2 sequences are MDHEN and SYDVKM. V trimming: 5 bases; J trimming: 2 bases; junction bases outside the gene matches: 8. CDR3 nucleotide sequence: TGTGCCAGCAGTCTTTGGGGGGGACAGGGGGCCTACGAGCAGTACTTC. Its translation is CASSLWGGQGAYEQYF. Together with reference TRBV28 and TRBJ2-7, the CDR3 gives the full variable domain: DVKVTQSSRYLVKRTGEKVFLECVQDMDHENMFWYRQDPGLGLRLIYFSYDVKMKEKGDIPEGYSVSREKKERFSLILESASTNQTSMYLCASSLWGGQGAYEQYFGPGTRLTVT.

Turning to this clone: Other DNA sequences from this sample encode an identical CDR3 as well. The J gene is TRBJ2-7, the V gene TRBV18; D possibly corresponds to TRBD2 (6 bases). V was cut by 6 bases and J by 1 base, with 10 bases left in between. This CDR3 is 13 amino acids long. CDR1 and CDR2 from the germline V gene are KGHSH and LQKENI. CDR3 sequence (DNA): TGTGCCAGCTCCCCGCGGGGTTCCTACGAGCAGTACTTC. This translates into CASSPRGSYEQYF.

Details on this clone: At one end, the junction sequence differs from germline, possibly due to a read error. CDR3 residues: CSVVRTSGPVDF. In DNA, the CDR3 is TGCAGCGTTGTGAGGACTAGCGGTCCCGTAGACTTC. This chain links TRBV29-1 with TRBJ2-4, with TRBD2 matching 10 bases. CDR1 and CDR2 from the germline V gene are SQVTM and ANQGSEA. This CDR3 has 12 residues.

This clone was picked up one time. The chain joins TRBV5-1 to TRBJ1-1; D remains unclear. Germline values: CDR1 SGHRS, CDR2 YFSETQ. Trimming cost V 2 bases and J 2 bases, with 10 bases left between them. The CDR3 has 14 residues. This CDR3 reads CASSFASGNTEAFF. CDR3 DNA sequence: TGCGCCAGCAGCTTCGCCTCGGGTAACACTGAAGCTTTCTTT.

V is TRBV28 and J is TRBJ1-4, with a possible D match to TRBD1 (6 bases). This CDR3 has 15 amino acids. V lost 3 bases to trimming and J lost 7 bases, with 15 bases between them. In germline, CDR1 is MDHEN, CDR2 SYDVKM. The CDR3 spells CASSLYPQGSEKLFF. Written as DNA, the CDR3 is TGTGCCAGCAGTTTGTACCCCCAGGGGAGTGAAAAACTGTTTTTT.

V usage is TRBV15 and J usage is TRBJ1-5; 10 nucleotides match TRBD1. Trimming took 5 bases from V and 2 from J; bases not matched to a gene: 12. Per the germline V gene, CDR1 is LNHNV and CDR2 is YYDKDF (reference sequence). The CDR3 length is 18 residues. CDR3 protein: CATSRRTGGFMGNQPQHF. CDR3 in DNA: TGTGCCACCAGCCGCAGGACAGGGGGGTTCATGGGCAATCAGCCCCAGCATTTT. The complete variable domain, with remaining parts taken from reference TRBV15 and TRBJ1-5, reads DAMVIQNPRYQVTQFGKPVTLSCSQTLNHNVMYWYQQKSSQAPKLLFHYYDKDFNNEADTPDNFQSRRPNTSFCFLDIRSPGLGDTAMYLCATSRRTGGFMGNQPQHFGDGTRLSIL.

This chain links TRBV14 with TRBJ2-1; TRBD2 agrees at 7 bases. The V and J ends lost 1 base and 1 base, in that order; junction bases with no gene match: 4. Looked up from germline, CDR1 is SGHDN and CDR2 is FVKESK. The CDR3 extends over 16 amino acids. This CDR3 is CASSQVGGGSYNEQFF. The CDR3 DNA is TGTGCCAGCAGCCAAGTCGGCGGGGGTTCCTACAATGAGCAGTTCTTC. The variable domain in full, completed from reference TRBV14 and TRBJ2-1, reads EAGVTQFPSHSVIEKGQTVTLRCDPISGHDNLYWYRRVMGKEIKFLLHFVKESKQDESGMPNNRFLAERTGGTYSTLKVQPAELEDSGVYFCASSQVGGGSYNEQFFGPGTRLTVL.

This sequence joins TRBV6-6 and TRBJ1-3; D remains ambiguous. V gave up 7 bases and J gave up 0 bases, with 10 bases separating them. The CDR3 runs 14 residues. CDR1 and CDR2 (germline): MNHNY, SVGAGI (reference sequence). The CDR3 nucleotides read TGTGCCAGCACTCGGGGAAACTCTGGAAACACCATATATTTT. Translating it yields CASTRGNSGNTIYF.

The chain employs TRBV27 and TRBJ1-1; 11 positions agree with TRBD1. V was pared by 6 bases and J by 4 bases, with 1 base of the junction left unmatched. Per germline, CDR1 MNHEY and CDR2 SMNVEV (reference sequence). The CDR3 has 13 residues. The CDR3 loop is CASRDRGPTEAFF. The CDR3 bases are TGTGCCAGCAGGGACAGGGGGCCCACTGAAGCTTTCTTT.

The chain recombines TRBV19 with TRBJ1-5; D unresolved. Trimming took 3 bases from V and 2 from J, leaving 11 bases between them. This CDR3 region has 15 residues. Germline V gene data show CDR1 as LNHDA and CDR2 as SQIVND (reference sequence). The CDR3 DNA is TGTGCCAGTAGTATCTCAGGAATTCGCAATCAGCCCCAGCATTTT. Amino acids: CASSISGIRNQPQHF.